This T cell receptor beta chain originates from a study of regulatory T cells in long-lasting Graves disease. Findings and caveats of the study: Persistent cases favored TRBV28, TRBJ1-2 and TRBJ2-5. Owing to a sample size that was small, accuracy may have been reduced.

This clonotype was detected a few times. Its antigen remains unknown. Time point: newly diagnosed GD, antithyroid drugs for less than 3 months. Construction of the TCR library relied on RNA isolated from PBMCs. CDR3 regions were amplified by Arm-PCR using iRepertoire HTBI primers to build TCR beta libraries. TCRdb redid the calling of the multiplex PCR reads with MiXCR, one entry per CDR3 protein. Among approximately 310,000 distinct CDR3 sequences listed, under 20% were seen once. V was pared by 3 bases and J by 5 bases, with 5 bases of the junction left unmatched. Germline V lookup: CDR1 DFQATT, CDR2 SNEGSKA (reference sequence). The CDR3 totals 14 residues.

Sample: peripheral blood mononuclear cells (PBMCs), taken at new diagnosis, from a patient treated with antithyroid drugs. The genes are TRBV20-1 and TRBJ2-2; 8 bases map to TRBD2. The clonotype was recovered from a female donor with Graves disease. CDR3 in DNA: TGCAGTGCTAGGAGACTAGCGAGAACCGGGGAGCTGTTTTTT. This sequence encodes CSARRLARTGELFF.